The clone carrying this T cell receptor (beta chain) was found a few times. Its target is not known. From the reads, TCRdb called clonotypes with MiXCR, one entry per CDR3 protein. This sample has roughly 990,000 distinct CDR3 sequences; around 29% occur once, and the top ten carry around 15%. Germline V CDR1 and CDR2: SGHVS, FNYEAQ. V was trimmed by 2 bases and J by 5 bases, leaving 15 bases between them. The CDR3 contains 15 residues. This record belongs to a study of T cell repertoires in cytomegalovirus infection. Study-wide points: Dominant in the ex vivo response were TCR beta clonotypes restricted by HLA-C and specific for CMV.

The chain recombines TRBV7-6 with TRBJ1-1; TRBD1 is a possible D gene (5 bases). This specimen was cultured CD8+ T cells from PBMCs, taken from culture after CMV antigen stimulation. The clonotype comes from a human donor in good health (CMV status not recorded). Some clones in this sample may be carry-over from other donors' samples. CDR3 in amino acids: CASSLLDTRGTEAFF. For the CDR3, the DNA is TGTGCCAGCAGCTTACTTGATACCCGGGGGACTGAAGCTTTCTTT. The whole variable domain, filled in from reference TRBV7-6 and TRBJ1-1, reads GAGVSQSPRYKVTKRGQDVALRCDPISGHVSLYWYRQALGQGPEFLTYFNYEAQQDKSGLPNDRFSAERPEGSISTLTIQRTEQRDSAMYRCASSLLDTRGTEAFFGQGTRLTVV.